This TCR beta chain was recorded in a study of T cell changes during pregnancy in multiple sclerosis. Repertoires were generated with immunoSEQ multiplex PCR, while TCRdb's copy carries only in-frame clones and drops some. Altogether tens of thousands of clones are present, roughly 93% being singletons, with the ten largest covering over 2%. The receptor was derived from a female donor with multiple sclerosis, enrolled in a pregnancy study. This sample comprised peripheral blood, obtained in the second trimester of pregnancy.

The CDR3 is CASKAGSNQPQHF. CDR3 coding DNA: TGTGCCAGCAAGGCGGGAAGCAATCAGCCCCAGCATTTT. This sequence joins TRBV6-1 and TRBJ1-5, with no clear D. The V and J ends lost 7 bases and 1 base respectively, with 8 bases between them. The CDR3 loop spans 13 amino acids. Germline CDR1 MNHNS, CDR2 SASEGT.